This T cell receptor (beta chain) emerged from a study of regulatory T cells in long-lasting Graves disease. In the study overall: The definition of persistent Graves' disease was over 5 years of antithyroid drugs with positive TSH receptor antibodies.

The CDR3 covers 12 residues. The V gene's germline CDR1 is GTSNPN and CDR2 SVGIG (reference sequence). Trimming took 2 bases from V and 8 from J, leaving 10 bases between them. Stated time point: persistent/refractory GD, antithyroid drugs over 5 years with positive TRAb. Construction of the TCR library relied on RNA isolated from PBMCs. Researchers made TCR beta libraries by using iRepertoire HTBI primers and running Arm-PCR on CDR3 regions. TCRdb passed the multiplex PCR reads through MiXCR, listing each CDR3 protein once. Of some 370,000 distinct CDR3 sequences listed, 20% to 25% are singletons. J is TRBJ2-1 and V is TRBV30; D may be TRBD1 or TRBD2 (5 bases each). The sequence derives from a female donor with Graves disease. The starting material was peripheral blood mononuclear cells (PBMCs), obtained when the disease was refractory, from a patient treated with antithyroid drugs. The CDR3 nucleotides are TGTGCCTGGAGTATTGGGACCTATGAGCAGTTCTTC. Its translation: CAWSIGTYEQFF.